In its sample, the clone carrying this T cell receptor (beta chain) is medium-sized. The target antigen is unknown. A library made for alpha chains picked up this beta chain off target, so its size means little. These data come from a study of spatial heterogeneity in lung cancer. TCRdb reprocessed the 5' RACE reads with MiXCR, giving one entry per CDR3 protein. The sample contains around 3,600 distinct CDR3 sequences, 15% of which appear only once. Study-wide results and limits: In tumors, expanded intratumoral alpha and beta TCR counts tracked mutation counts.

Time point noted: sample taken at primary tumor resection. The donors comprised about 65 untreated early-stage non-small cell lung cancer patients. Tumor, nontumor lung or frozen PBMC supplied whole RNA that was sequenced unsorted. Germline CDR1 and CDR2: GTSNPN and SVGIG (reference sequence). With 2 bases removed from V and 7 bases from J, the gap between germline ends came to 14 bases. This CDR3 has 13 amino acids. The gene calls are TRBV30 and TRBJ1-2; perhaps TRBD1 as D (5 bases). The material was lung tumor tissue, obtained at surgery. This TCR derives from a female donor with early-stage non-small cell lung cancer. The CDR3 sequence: CAWSIGGVGGYTF. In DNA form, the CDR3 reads TGTGCCTGGAGTATCGGGGGAGTGGGTGGCTACACCTTC.